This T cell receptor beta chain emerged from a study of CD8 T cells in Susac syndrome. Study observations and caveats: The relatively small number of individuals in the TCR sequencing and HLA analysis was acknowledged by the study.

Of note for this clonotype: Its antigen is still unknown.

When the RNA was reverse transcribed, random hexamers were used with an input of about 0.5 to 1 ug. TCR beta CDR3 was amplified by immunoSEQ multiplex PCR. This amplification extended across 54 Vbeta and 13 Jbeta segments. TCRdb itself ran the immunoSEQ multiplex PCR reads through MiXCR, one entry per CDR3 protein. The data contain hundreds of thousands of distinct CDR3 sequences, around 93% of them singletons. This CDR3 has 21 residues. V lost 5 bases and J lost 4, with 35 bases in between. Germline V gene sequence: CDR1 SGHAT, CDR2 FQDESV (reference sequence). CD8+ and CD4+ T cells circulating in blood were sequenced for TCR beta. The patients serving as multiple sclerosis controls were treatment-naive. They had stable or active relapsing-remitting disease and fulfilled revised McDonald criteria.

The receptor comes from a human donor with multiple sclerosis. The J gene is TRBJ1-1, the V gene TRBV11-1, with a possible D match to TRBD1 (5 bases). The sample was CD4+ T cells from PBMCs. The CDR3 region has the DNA TGTGCCAGCAGCGAACCCCCGGCCGTCTCGAGGGGTGGTGCGCTGGGCACTGAAGCTTTCTTT. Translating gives CASSEPPAVSRGGALGTEAFF.